This T cell receptor beta chain was recovered during a study of T cell responses to AZD1222 COVID-19 vaccine (dated by TCRdb to about 2021). Broadly, across the study: AZD1222 recipients given second doses at about 4 weeks or at about 12 weeks were pooled, since spike-specific TCR depth and breadth were not found to differ between the two schedules. Trial participants were enrolled into age subgroups of 18-55, 56-69 and 70-plus years, which contained 148, 28 and 57 TCR-sequenced participants, respectively. A total of just over 230 trial participants underwent TCR sequencing, of whom around 200 received two doses of AZD1222 and about 26 received two doses of the MenACWY control vaccine. Results the study describes overall, beyond this receptor: A significant rise in spike-specific TCR breadth and depth was observed after two AZD1222 doses relative to day 0 and relative to MenACWY recipients. Reportedly, close to half of the unique spike-specific TCRs recognized epitopes lying outside the regions that are mutated in the B.1.351 and B.1.1.7 variants. No day 14 peak-response samples were available, so repertoires were characterized only after the peak T cell response. In the small 56-69-year group, the increase in depth fell short of significance, most likely because of low power. The vaccine-associated CD4 TCRs covered the entire spike protein, and the dominant responses fell in regions 160-218 and 743-854. Only a handful of AZD1222 recipients were SARS-CoV-2 seropositive at baseline, limiting conclusions about previously exposed vaccinees. Participants were mostly white British, with more females than males. The authors suggested clonal diversity may have been underestimated.

Based on the germline V gene (reference sequence), the CDR1 and CDR2 sequences are SEHNR and FQNEAQ. Spanning cysteine to phenylalanine, the CDR3 consists of 12 amino acids. Only CDR3 DNA remains: 36 bases, in frame from the first base. About this clone itself: This clone's antigen is unknown. Base qualities are not recorded, but no much larger clone differs from it by a single base.

The sample's time point label, in plain terms: baseline before first vaccination. The vaccinee samples were drawn from two UK trials, COV001 and COV002, one of which was a single-blind randomized controlled phase 2/3 trial testing AZD1222 (ChAdOx1 nCoV-19) in healthy adults. Trial participant PBMC samples were collected at day 0 and day 28 after the second dose for TCRbeta chain sequencing. The CDR3 regions of human TCRbeta chains were analyzed by immunosequencing. In the paper's pipeline: TCRs in the repertoires were matched against a reference library of SARS-CoV-2-specific TCRs that had been generated with the MIRA antigen-specificity platform. Breadth was defined as the fraction of unique TCRs that were SARS-CoV-2-associated, and depth was defined as the fraction of total T cells that were SARS-CoV-2-associated. Using the MIRA data, every spike-specific TCR was mapped to the spike region that the TCR reacted to and assigned to either a CD4 or a CD8 class. Log10-transformed breadth and depth values were compared by one-way ANOVA with Sidak's multiple comparisons tests. TCRdb stores this immuneACCESS table with in-frame sequences only. Part of the clones is absent; in the studies checked, under half of the shortfall reflects unresolved V genes, and no reason is known for the rest. Clonal size and the V and J genes are those of that table, whereas D and trimming came from the DNA. Recorded for this sample are over 95,000 clones; 91% of them occurred a single time. The top ten constitute approximately 4.5% of the sample.

The rearrangement combines TRBV7-9 with TRBJ2-7, and 12 junction bases match TRBD1. The material was peripheral blood, obtained on day 0 of AZD1222 vaccination. The receptor was isolated from an adult in good health. CDR3 reads: CAGDRGPSEQYF. The nucleotide sequence reads as follows: TGTGCTGGGGACAGGGGGCCGTCCGAGCAGTACTTC.